One sample yielded the 29 T cell receptor beta chains listed below, sequenced in a study of cytomegalovirus exposure and HLA in healthy donors. PCR involved 60 Vbeta and 13 Jbeta primers. Using immunoSEQ multiplex PCR, the repertoire was profiled, and TCRdb retains in-frame clones only, with some absent. The data show 95,000 to 150,000 clones, with 80% seen just once and more than 1% held by the top ten. What was sequenced was PBMCs. These receptors were collected from a female donor in good health and CMV-seronegative.

A word on this clone: Compared with germline, one end of the junction differs, possibly owing to a read error. This chain connects TRBV7-2 to TRBJ2-6, with a weak D call TRBD1 (5 bases). The CDR3 totals 16 residues. CDR1 and CDR2 from the germline V gene are SGHTA and FQGNSA. In DNA, the CDR3 is TGTGCCAGCAGCTTAGTTCGAGCGTCTGGGGCCAACGGCCTGACTTTC. Translated: CASSLVRASGANGLTF.

This chain links TRBV28 with TRBJ2-7, with 8 positions matching TRBD1. From germline, CDR1 is MDHEN and CDR2 SYDVKM. Trimming cost V 5 bases and J 1 base; bases outside gene matches: 7. CDR3 size: 15 residues. The CDR3 spells CASSAGQGLSYEQYF. The DNA for the CDR3 is TGTGCCAGCAGTGCAGGACAGGGTTTATCCTACGAGCAGTACTTC.

This clone was picked up a small number of times. The rearrangement uses TRBV7-2 and TRBJ2-6; D call uncertain. V was clipped by 2 bases and J by 1 base, with 12 bases between them. The germline CDR1 and CDR2 sequences are SGHTA and FQGNSA. CDR3 length equals 17 residues. The CDR3 bases are TGTGCCAGCAGCTTATTGGGCACTGGGTCTGGGGCCAACGTCCTGACTTTC. This encodes CASSLLGTGSGANVLTF.

V gene TRBV7-8 combines with J gene TRBJ2-2; 9 nucleotides align to TRBD1. With V trimmed by 5 bases and J by 0 bases, 19 bases remained unmatched. The CDR3 totals 21 residues. Germline loops: CDR1 SGHVS, CDR2 FQNEAQ. The CDR3 nucleotides read TGTGCCAGCAGCACAAGGTGGGACAGGGTAGTACGGGGAACGAACACCGGGGAGCTGTTTTTT. Protein: CASSTRWDRVVRGTNTGELFF.

The sample holds one count of this clone. The chain carries TRBV5-1 and TRBJ2-1; a weak D match, TRBD2 (5 bases). V gave up 6 bases and J gave up 5 bases, with 15 bases separating them. Germline V gene data show CDR1 as SGHRS and CDR2 as YFSETQ. This CDR3 spans 14 amino acids. The CDR3 reads CASTRYLANNEQFF. CDR3 in DNA: TGCGCCAGCACTAGATACCTAGCTAACAATGAGCAGTTCTTC.

The gene calls are TRBV5-1 and TRBJ2-7; 7 nucleotides align to TRBD2. J gave up 2 bases and V 4 bases, and 6 bases lay outside the gene matches. The CDR3 sequence is 14 residues long. Germline assignment: CDR1 SGHRS and CDR2 YFSETQ. The CDR3 DNA sequence: TGCGCCAGCAGCCGGGAGGCCACCCCCTACGAGCAGTACTTC. As protein: CASSREATPYEQYF.

The chain has TRBV11-3 and TRBJ2-1; 12 bases agree with TRBD2. The CDR3 length is 15 residues. Germline CDR1 and CDR2: SGHNT and YENEEA. V trimming: 4 bases; J trimming: 7 bases; junction bases outside the gene matches: 5. The CDR3 region is CASSYWTSGKNEQFF. The CDR3 coding sequence is TGTGCCAGCAGCTACTGGACTAGCGGGAAGAATGAGCAGTTCTTC.

This chain joins TRBV7-8 and TRBJ1-3; D is unclear. The V and J ends lost 8 bases and 3 bases respectively, with 8 bases between them. Germline CDR1 is SGHVS and CDR2 is FQNEAQ. The CDR3 covers 12 residues. The CDR3 DNA reads TGTGCCAGCGGACTAAATGGAAACACCATATATTTT. Its protein product is CASGLNGNTIYF.

The chain couples TRBV9 to TRBJ1-6; the match to TRBD1 covers 7 bases. Germline CDR1 SGDLS, CDR2 YYNGEE. The J segment lost 7 bases and the V segment lost 4 bases, leaving 5 bases of the junction unmatched. The CDR3 is 14 amino acids. The CDR3 here is CASSWTGRNSPLHF. The DNA for the CDR3 is TGTGCCAGCAGCTGGACAGGTCGGAATTCACCCCTCCACTTT.

This clone was seen more than once but under ten times. The CDR3 spells CASRPGGTGNTIYF. In nucleotides, the CDR3 is TGTGCCAGCAGACCCGGGGGGACTGGAAACACCATATATTTT. The rearrangement uses TRBV6-6 and TRBJ1-3; D might be TRBD1 (5 bases). This CDR3 has 14 amino acids. CDR1 MNHNY and CDR2 SVGAGI come from the germline V gene (reference sequence). With 6 bases removed from V and 2 bases from J, the gap between germline ends came to 11 bases.

The V gene is TRBV6-4, the J gene TRBJ2-1; D may be TRBD1 (5 bases). The CDR3 runs to 14 residues. The V end lost 6 bases, the J end lost 9 bases, and 18 bases lay between the germline ends. Germline CDR1 is MRHNA and CDR2 is SNTAGT. The CDR3 loop is CASSRDSRVGEQFF. CDR3 DNA: TGTGCCAGCAGCCGAGATAGCAGGGTTGGTGAGCAGTTCTTC.

This clone has a handful of counts. Germline is not matched at one junction end, which may reflect a read error. This rearrangement joins TRBV7-7 to TRBJ2-1; 8 nucleotides agree with TRBD2. This CDR3 region has 15 residues. Germline V gives CDR1 SSHAT, CDR2 FNYEAQ (reference sequence). For the CDR3, the DNA is TGTGCTAGCAGCTTGAGCGGGGGCTCCTACAATGAGCAGTTCTTC. Translation gives CASSLSGGSYNEQFF.

This chain links TRBV5-8 with TRBJ2-3, with 8 positions matching TRBD2. V gave up 4 bases and J gave up 4 bases; unmatched junction bases: 11. The CDR3 length is 16 residues. Germline V CDR1 and CDR2: SGHTS, YDEGEE. The CDR3 coding sequence is TGTGCCAGCAGCGGGAGACGGGGGGGCCGAGCAGATACGCAGTATTTT. Translated, it gives CASSGRRGGRADTQYF.

The V call is TRBV5-1, the J call TRBJ1-5; D gene ambiguous. Germline V lookup: CDR1 SGHRS, CDR2 YFSETQ. The CDR3 has 14 residues. The germline V and J ends were trimmed by 0 bases and 5 bases, with 9 bases remaining between them. CDR3 protein: CASSLEGGDQPQHF. The CDR3 bases are TGCGCCAGCAGCTTGGAAGGCGGGGATCAGCCCCAGCATTTT.

The chain carries TRBV6-4 and TRBJ2-5, with TRBD2 as a possible D gene (5 bases). The germline gives CDR1 MRHNA, CDR2 SNTAGT. The CDR3 loop spans 15 amino acids. V was trimmed by 7 bases and J by 5 bases, leaving 20 bases between them. In DNA form, the CDR3 reads TGTGCCAGCAACCTTGACACCTCCGGCGGGGAGACCCAGTACTTC. Translated, it gives CASNLDTSGGETQYF.

The chain has TRBV15 and TRBJ2-5; no reliable D call. Germline CDR1 is LNHNV and CDR2 is YYDKDF (reference sequence). The CDR3 extends over 13 amino acids. The V end lost 0 bases, the J end lost 5 bases, and 7 bases lay between the germline ends. CDR3 amino acids: CATSRDRSETQYF. The DNA of the CDR3 is TGTGCCACCAGCAGAGATCGTTCTGAGACCCAGTACTTC.

This sequence joins TRBV5-6 and TRBJ2-1; 7 bases are shared with TRBD2. CDR3 length: 16 residues. Trimming cost V 0 bases and J 3 bases; bases outside gene matches: 6. Germline V gives CDR1 SGHDT, CDR2 YYEEEE. The CDR3 loop is CASSLVGGIFYNEQFF. The CDR3 DNA sequence: TGTGCCAGCAGCTTGGTGGGGGGGATTTTCTACAATGAGCAGTTCTTC.

This chain uses TRBV29-1 with TRBJ1-1; 7 bases are shared with TRBD1. Germline values: CDR1 SQVTM, CDR2 ANQGSEA. CDR3 length: 12 residues. Unmatched junction bases numbered 5, after V lost 7 bases and J lost 3 bases. CDR3 in amino acids: CSATDRDTEAFF. Here the CDR3 DNA reads TGCAGCGCAACAGACAGGGACACTGAAGCTTTCTTT.

J is TRBJ2-1 and V is TRBV14, with D possibly matching TRBD1 (6 bases). V was trimmed by 4 bases and J by 9 bases, leaving 13 bases between them. The CDR3 runs 13 residues. CDR1 is SGHDN, CDR2 FVKESK, per germline. CDR3 in amino acids: CASSLNRVGEQFF. DNA for the CDR3: TGTGCCAGCAGCCTTAACAGGGTCGGTGAGCAGTTCTTC.

The CDR3 spells CASSLYREETQYF. DNA for the CDR3: TGCGCCAGCAGTTTGTACAGGGAAGAGACCCAGTACTTC. The genes are TRBV5-1 and TRBJ2-5, with D tentatively TRBD1 (6 bases). Between the trimmed V and J ends, which lost 5 bases and 3 bases, there was a span of 11 bases. The CDR3 is 13 residues long. Germline V lookup: CDR1 SGHRS, CDR2 YFSETQ.

The chain carries TRBV7-8 and TRBJ1-1, with D possibly TRBD1 on 5 matching bases. CDR3 length: 14 amino acids. Looked up from germline, CDR1 is SGHVS and CDR2 is FQNEAQ. The germline V and J ends were trimmed by 5 bases and 4 bases, with 14 bases remaining between them. Here the CDR3 reads CASSPFIQGTEAFF. The CDR3 DNA follows: TGTGCCAGCAGCCCCTTTATCCAGGGCACTGAAGCTTTCTTT.

About this clone: Mismatch with germline at one junction end may stem from a read error. The chain carries TRBV7-8 and TRBJ2-6, with 7 bases that match TRBD2. Germline lookup yields CDR1 SGHVS and CDR2 FQNEAQ. This CDR3 region has 17 residues. CDR3 residues: CASSLAGGLPGANGLTF. The CDR3 DNA reads TGTGCCAGCAGCTTAGCGGGAGGGTTGCCTGGGGCCAACGGCCTGACTTTC.

The chain recombines TRBV25-1 with TRBJ2-7, with D possibly being TRBD2 (5 bases). Trimming pared 3 bases from V and 1 base from J, leaving 7 bases between. The germline CDR1 and CDR2 sequences are MGHDK and SYGVNS. The CDR3 sequence is 13 residues long. CDR3 DNA: TGTGCCAGCAGTGATCCGGGGTCCTACGAGCAGTACTTC. Translated, it gives CASSDPGSYEQYF.

Only one count was recorded for this clone. The chain has TRBV6-6 and TRBJ1-5; TRBD1 matches 8 bases. J lost 4 bases, V lost 2 bases, and 1 base had no gene match. The germline CDR1 and CDR2 sequences are MNHNY and SVGAGI (reference sequence). CDR3 length: 14 amino acids. CDR3 coding DNA: TGTGCCAGCAGTTACGGACAGGGTAATCAGCCCCAGCATTTT. Amino acids: CASSYGQGNQPQHF.

DNA of the CDR3: TGTGCCAGCAGCTTGCCGGACAGGGGGCAATGGGACAATCAGCCCCAGCATTTT. It codes for CASSLPDRGQWDNQPQHF. The rearrangement joins TRBV7-2 to TRBJ1-5, with 11 bases lining up with TRBD1. J lost 3 bases, V lost 3 bases, and 10 bases had no gene match. This CDR3 is 18 amino acids long. From germline, CDR1 is SGHTA and CDR2 FQGNSA.

CDR3 DNA sequence: TGTGCCAGCAGCGTAGATGTGGAGGGACTAGCGGGGACCATTGAGCAGTTCTTC. It yields the protein CASSVDVEGLAGTIEQFF. The chain employs TRBV9 and TRBJ2-1; 13 bases are shared with TRBD2. The CDR3 spans 18 residues. V was pared by 0 bases and J by 9 bases, with 12 bases of the junction left unmatched. The germline CDR1 and CDR2 sequences are SGDLS and YYNGEE.

The gene calls are TRBV11-1 and TRBJ2-7; TRBD2 aligns across 7 bases. V trimming: 5 bases; J trimming: 2 bases; junction bases outside the gene matches: 12. Per germline, CDR1 SGHAT and CDR2 FQDESV (reference sequence). There are 16 residues in the CDR3. CDR3 sequence (DNA): TGTGCCAGCAGCCCATGGTTGGCGGGAGACCCCTACGAGCAGTACTTC. Protein product: CASSPWLAGDPYEQYF.

The chain links TRBV4-1 to TRBJ1-2; D gene unclear. Germline CDR1 is MGHRA and CDR2 is YSYEKL. V lost 0 bases and J lost 8, with 10 bases in between. The CDR3 consists of 13 residues. The CDR3 sequence: CASSQDWSEGYTF. CDR3 nucleotides: TGCGCCAGCAGCCAAGATTGGTCCGAGGGCTACACCTTC.

V gene TRBV5-1 combines with J gene TRBJ2-1; the match to TRBD2 covers 8 bases. Germline V lookup: CDR1 SGHRS, CDR2 YFSETQ. This CDR3 contains 16 residues. V shed 0 bases and J 10 bases; nucleotides not matched to a gene: 12. The CDR3 here is CASSLDGRGALREQFF. CDR3 bases: TGCGCCAGCAGCTTGGACGGGAGGGGAGCTCTTCGAGAGCAGTTCTTC. The full variable domain, completed using reference TRBV5-1 and TRBJ2-1, is KAGVTQTPRYLIKTRGQQVTLSCSPISGHRSVSWYQQTPGQGLQFLFEYFSETQRNKGNFPGRFSGRQFSNSRSEMNVSTLELGDSALYLCASSLDGRGALREQFFGPGTRLTVL.